Detailed here is one T cell receptor (beta chain). A second PCR of about 7 to 12 cycles used a sample-barcoded 5' primer and a J-beta primer mix. Each CDR3 protein is one row after TCRdb ran MiXCR on the 5' RACE reads. The top ten clones hold roughly 3.8% of a sample with 800,000 or so distinct CDR3 sequences, more than 20% of them seen once. This entry belongs to a study of blood T cells in healthy people across ages. Trimming took 6 bases from V and 5 from J; bases not matched to a gene: 4. The CDR3 contains 14 residues. CDR1 is ENHRY, CDR2 SYGVKD, per germline. These same records also appear under a second study, on T cells of mothers and their children.

The source material was blood. The J gene is TRBJ1-6, the V gene TRBV10-3, with TRBD1 identical over 7 bases. This TCR was sampled from a boy between 10 and 17 years old in good health. The CDR3 region is CAISQDRDNSPLHF. The CDR3 nucleotides read TGTGCCATCAGCCAAGACAGGGATAATTCACCCCTCCACTTT.